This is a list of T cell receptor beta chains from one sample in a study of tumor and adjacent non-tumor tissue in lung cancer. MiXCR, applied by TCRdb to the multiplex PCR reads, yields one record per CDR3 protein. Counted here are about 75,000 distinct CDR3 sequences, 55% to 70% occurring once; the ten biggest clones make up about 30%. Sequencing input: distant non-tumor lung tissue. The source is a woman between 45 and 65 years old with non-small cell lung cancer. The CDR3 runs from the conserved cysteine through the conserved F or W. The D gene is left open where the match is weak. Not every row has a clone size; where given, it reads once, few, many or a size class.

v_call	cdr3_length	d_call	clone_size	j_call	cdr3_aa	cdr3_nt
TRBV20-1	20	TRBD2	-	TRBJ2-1	CGARDRYLGTSGSVHNEQLF	TGCGGTGCTAGAGATCGTTATTTGGGAACTAGCGGGAGTGTTCACAATGAGCAGTTATTC
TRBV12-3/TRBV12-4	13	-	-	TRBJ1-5	CASRLLANQPQHF	TGTGCCAGCAGATTATTGGCCAATCAGCCCCAGCATTTT
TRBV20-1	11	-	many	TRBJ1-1	CSARANTEAFF	TGCAGTGCTAGGGCAAACACTGAAGCTTTCTTT
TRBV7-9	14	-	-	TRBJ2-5	CASSQSAIGETQYF	TGTGCCAGCAGCCAATCGGCGATTGGGGAGACCCAGTACTTC
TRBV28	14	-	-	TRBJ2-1	CASCRQALYNEHLF	TGTGCCAGCTGTAGGCAGGCCCTCTACAATGAGCATCTCTTC
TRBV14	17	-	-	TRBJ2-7	CASSRDHGTENVYEQYF	TGTGCCAGCAGCCGAGATCACGGGACCGAAAATGTTTACGAGCAGTACTTC
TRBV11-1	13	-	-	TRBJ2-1	CASSLDWGYEQFF	TGTGCCAGCAGCCTGGACTGGGGCTATGAGCAGTTCTTC
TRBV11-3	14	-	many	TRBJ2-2	CASSLTRFTGELFF	TGTGCCAGCAGCCTCACTAGATTCACCGGGGAGCTGTTTTTT
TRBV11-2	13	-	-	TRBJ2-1	CASIFNPRNQQFF	TGTGCTAGCATATTTAATCCCAGAAATCAGCAGTTCTTC
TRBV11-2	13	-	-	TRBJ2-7	CASSLTHGYEQYF	TGTGCCAGCAGCTTAACGCATGGGTACGAGCAGTACTTC
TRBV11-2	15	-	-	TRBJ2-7	CASSPWASVSYEQYF	TGTGCCAGCAGCCCTTGGGCTAGTGTTTCCTACGAGCAATACTTC
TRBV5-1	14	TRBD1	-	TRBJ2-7	CASSSGQDVYEQYF	TGCGCCAGCAGCTCCGGACAGGATGTATACGAGCAGTACTTC
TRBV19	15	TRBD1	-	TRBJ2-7	CASSIVVTGDGEQYF	TGTGCCAGTAGTATAGTCGTCACAGGGGACGGGGAGCAGTACTTC
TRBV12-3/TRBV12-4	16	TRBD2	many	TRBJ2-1	CASTSLTSGRAGEQFF	TGTGCCAGCACCTCCCTGACTAGCGGGAGGGCAGGAGAGCAGTTCTTC
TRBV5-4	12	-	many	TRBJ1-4	CASSLGNEKLFF	TGTGCCAGCAGCTTGGGTAATGAAAAACTGTTTTTT
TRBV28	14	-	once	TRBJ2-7	CASSHSFGDAVQYF	TGTGCCAGCAGTCACTCATTCGGAGACGCTGTACAGTACTTC
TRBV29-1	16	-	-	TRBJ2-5	CSTHSGRASGRETQYF	TGCAGCACACACAGCGGCAGGGCCTCGGGTAGGGAGACCCAGTACTTC
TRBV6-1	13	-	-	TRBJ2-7	CARGRGGTYEQYF	TGTGCCCGCGGCAGAGGCGGTACCTACGAGCAGTACTTC
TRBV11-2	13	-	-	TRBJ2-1	CARSLPSINEQFF	TGTGCCAGGAGCCTCCCCTCTATTAATGAGCAGTTCTTC
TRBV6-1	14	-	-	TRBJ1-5	CANSESGRNQPQHF	TGTGCCAACAGTGAATCGGGGAGGAATCAACCCCAGCATTTT
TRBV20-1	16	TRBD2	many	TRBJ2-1	CSAIGTSGRARNEQFF	TGCAGTGCGATCGGGACTAGCGGGAGGGCCAGGAATGAGCAGTTCTTC
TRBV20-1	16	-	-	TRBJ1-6	CSANQGTRTYNSPLHF	TGCAGTGCCAATCAGGGTACTCGCACCTATAATTCACCCCTCCACTTT
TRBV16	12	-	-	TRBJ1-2	CASSQSSYGYTF	TGTGCCAGCAGCCAATCATCATATGGCTACACCTTC
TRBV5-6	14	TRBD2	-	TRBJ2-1	CASSWTSFYDEQFF	TGTGCCAGCAGCTGGACTAGCTTCTACGATGAGCAGTTCTTC
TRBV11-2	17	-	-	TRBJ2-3	CATSLDKGLASTDTQYF	TGTGCTACCAGCTTAGATAAGGGGCTAGCCTCCACAGATACGCAGTATTTT
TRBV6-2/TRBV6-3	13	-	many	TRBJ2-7	CASLGQLPYEQYF	TGTGCCAGCCTAGGACAGCTCCCCTACGAGCAGTACTTC
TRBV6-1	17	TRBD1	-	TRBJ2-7	CASSEPRTGPSSYEQHF	TGTGCCAGCAGTGAACCAAGGACAGGCCCGAGCTCCTACGAGCAACACTTC